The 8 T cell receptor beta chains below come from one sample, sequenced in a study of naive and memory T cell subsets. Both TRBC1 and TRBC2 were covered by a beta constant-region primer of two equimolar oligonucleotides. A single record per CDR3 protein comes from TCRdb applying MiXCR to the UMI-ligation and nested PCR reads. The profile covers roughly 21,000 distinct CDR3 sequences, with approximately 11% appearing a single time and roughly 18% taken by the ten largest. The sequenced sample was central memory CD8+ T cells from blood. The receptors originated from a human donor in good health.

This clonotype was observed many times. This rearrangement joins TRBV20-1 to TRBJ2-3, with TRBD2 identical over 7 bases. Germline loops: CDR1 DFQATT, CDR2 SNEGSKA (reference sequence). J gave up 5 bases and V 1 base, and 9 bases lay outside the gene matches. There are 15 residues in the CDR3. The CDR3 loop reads CSARGRAGVQDTQYF. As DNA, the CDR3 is TGCAGTGCTAGAGGCCGCGCGGGAGTCCAAGATACGCAGTATTTT.

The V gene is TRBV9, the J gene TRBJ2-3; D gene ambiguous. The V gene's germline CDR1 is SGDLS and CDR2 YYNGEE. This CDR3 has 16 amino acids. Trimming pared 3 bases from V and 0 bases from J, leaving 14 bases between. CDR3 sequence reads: CASSAKGVGSTDTQYF. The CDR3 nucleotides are TGTGCCAGCAGCGCTAAAGGCGTCGGTAGCACAGATACGCAGTATTTT.

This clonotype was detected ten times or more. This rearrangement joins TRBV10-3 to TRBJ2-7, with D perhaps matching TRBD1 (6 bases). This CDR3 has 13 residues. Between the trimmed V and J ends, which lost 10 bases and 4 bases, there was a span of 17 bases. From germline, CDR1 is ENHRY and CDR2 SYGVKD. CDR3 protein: CASTPQGRYEQYF. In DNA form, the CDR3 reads TGTGCCAGCACACCACAGGGTAGATACGAGCAGTACTTC.

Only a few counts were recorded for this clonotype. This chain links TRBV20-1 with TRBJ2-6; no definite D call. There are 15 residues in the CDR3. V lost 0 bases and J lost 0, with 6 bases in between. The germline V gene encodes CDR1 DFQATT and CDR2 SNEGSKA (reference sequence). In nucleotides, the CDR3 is TGCAGTGCTAGAGATAAATTCTCTGGGGCCAACGTCCTGACTTTC. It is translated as CSARDKFSGANVLTF.

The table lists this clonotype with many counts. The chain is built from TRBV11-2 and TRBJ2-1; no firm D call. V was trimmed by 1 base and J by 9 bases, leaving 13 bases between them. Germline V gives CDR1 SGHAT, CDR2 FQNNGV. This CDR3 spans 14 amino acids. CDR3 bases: TGTGCCAGCAGCTTAGTGAGCGACGTCAGTGAGCAGTTCTTC. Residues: CASSLVSDVSEQFF.

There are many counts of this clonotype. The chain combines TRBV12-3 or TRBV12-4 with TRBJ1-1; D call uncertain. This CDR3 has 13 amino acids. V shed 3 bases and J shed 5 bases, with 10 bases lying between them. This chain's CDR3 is CASSLSRLTEAFF. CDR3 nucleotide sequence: TGTGCCAGCAGTTTGTCGAGATTGACTGAAGCTTTCTTT.

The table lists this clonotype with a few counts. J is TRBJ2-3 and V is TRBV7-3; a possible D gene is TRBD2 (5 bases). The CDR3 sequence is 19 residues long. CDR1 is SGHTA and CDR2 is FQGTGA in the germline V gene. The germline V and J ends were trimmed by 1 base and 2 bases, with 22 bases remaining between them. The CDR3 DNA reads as TGTGCCAGCAGCTTAAGTGCGAGCGGTCCTGCGTCTAACACAGATACGCAGTATTTT. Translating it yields CASSLSASGPASNTDTQYF.

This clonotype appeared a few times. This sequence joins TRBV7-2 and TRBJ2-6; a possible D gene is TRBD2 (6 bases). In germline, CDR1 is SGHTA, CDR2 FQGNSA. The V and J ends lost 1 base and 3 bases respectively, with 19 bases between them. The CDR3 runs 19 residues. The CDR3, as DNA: TGTGCCAGCAGCTTAGTACCAGGGACTTCCTGGGATGGGGCCAACGTCCTGACTTTC. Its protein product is CASSLVPGTSWDGANVLTF.